This T cell receptor beta chain originates from a study of TIL therapy for anti-PD-1-resistant metastatic lung cancer. Whole-study results and caveats: TIL cultures after expansion showed higher clonality and lower diversity than baseline tumor (median about 6% vs 30%). Patients were highly selected, enriched for treatment-naive, never-smoker and oncogene-addicted cases.

Time point specified: pre-treatment sample, taken before nivolumab and TIL therapy. Pleural nodules or supraclavicular lymph nodes made up most of the excised metastases sampled. In its sample, this clone was seen once. Its matching antigen is unknown. The libraries were made with immunoSEQ v3. Sequencing used immunoSEQ multiplex PCR; TCRdb keeps in-frame clones, though not all of them. The sample has about 26,000 clones; 60% to 80% are singletons. V was pared by 0 bases and J by 5 bases, with 8 bases of the junction left unmatched. The CDR3 consists of 16 residues. In germline, CDR1 is SGDLS, CDR2 YYNGEE.

V and J are TRBV9 and TRBJ2-7, with 10 bases lining up with TRBD2. Here the sequenced sample was tumor tissue, taken at baseline. This TCR was sampled from a woman between 30 and 80 years old with non-small cell lung cancer. The CDR3 nucleotides are TGTGCCAGCAGCGTAGTGAGCGGGAGGGCCCCCCACGAGCAGTACTTC. This translates into CASSVVSGRAPHEQYF.